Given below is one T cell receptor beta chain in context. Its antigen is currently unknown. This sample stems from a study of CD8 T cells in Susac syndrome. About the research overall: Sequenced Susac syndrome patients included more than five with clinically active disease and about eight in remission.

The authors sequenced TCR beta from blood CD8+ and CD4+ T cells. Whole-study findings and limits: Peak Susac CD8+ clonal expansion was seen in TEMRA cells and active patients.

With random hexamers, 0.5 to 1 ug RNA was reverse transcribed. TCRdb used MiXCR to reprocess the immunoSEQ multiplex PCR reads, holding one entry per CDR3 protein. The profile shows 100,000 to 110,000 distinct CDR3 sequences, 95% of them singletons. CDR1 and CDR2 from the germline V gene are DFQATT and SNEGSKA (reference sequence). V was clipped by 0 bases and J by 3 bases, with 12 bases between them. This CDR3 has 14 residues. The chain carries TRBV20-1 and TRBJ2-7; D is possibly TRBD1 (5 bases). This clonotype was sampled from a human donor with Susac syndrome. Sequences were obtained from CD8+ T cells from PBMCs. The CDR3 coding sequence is TGCAGTGCTAGAGATCAGGGCAGGGTCTACGAGCAGTACTTC. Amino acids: CSARDQGRVYEQYF.